This TCR beta chain was profiled in a study of spatial heterogeneity in lung cancer. Turning to the study itself: Those follow-up PBMC samples that were available underwent sequencing, at a median interval of about 26 months following resection.

Time point here: blood at routine non-recurrence follow-up after resection. Sequencing covered unsorted whole RNA taken from tumor, nontumor lung or frozen PBMC. V lost 7 bases and J 4 bases, leaving 10 bases between the germline ends. The length of the CDR3 is 12 residues. Germline-derived CDR1 and CDR2 are MNHEY and SVGAGI. TCRdb re-derived calls from the 5' RACE reads in MiXCR, one entry per CDR3 protein. Of roughly 46,000 distinct CDR3 sequences in the sample, 12% were seen once. The sequences come from PBMCs, collected at follow-up. The chain couples TRBV6-5 to TRBJ2-5, with TRBD2 as a possible D gene (6 bases). The sequence came from a male donor with early-stage non-small cell lung cancer. CDR3 bases: TGTGCCAGCACCCGGCGGGGAGAGACCCAGTACTTC. Translation: CASTRRGETQYF.